The sequence of this TCR beta chain was determined in a study of T cell changes during pregnancy in multiple sclerosis. TCRdb's copy holds only in-frame clones and misses some; the assay was immunoSEQ multiplex PCR. The sample lists 130,000 or so clones, about 93% occurring once. This CDR3 contains 14 residues. After removal of 9 bases from V and 6 bases from J, the junction contained 12 bases not matched to a gene. Germline CDR1 and CDR2: LNHDA and SQIVND (reference sequence). The TCR originated in a female donor with multiple sclerosis, enrolled in a pregnancy study. The sequenced sample was peripheral blood, obtained before pregnancy. J is TRBJ2-7 and V is TRBV19, with 9 bases lining up with TRBD1. CDR3 residues: CASGPGQGDSEQYF. Written as DNA, the CDR3 is TGTGCCAGCGGGCCGGGACAGGGCGACTCCGAGCAGTACTTC. Full variable domain (outside the CDR3, taken from reference TRBV19 and TRBJ2-7): DGGITQSPKYLFRKEGQNVTLSCEQNLNHDAMYWYRQDPGQGLRLIYYSQIVNDFQKGDIAEGYSVSREKKESFPLTVTSAQKNPTAFYLCASGPGQGDSEQYFGPGTRLTVT.